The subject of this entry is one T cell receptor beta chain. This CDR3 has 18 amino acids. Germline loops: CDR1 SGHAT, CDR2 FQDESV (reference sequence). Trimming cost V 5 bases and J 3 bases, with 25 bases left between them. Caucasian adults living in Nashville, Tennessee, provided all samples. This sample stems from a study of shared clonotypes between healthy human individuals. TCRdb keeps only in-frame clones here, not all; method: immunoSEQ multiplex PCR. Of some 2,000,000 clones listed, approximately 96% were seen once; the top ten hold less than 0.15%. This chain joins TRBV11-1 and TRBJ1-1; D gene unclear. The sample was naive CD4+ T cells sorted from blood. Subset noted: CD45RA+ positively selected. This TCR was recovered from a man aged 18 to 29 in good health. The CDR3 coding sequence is TGTGCCAGCAGCCTCAGAGGCGGGTACGCAGAGCCGCACACTGAAGCTTTCTTT. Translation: CASSLRGGYAEPHTEAFF.